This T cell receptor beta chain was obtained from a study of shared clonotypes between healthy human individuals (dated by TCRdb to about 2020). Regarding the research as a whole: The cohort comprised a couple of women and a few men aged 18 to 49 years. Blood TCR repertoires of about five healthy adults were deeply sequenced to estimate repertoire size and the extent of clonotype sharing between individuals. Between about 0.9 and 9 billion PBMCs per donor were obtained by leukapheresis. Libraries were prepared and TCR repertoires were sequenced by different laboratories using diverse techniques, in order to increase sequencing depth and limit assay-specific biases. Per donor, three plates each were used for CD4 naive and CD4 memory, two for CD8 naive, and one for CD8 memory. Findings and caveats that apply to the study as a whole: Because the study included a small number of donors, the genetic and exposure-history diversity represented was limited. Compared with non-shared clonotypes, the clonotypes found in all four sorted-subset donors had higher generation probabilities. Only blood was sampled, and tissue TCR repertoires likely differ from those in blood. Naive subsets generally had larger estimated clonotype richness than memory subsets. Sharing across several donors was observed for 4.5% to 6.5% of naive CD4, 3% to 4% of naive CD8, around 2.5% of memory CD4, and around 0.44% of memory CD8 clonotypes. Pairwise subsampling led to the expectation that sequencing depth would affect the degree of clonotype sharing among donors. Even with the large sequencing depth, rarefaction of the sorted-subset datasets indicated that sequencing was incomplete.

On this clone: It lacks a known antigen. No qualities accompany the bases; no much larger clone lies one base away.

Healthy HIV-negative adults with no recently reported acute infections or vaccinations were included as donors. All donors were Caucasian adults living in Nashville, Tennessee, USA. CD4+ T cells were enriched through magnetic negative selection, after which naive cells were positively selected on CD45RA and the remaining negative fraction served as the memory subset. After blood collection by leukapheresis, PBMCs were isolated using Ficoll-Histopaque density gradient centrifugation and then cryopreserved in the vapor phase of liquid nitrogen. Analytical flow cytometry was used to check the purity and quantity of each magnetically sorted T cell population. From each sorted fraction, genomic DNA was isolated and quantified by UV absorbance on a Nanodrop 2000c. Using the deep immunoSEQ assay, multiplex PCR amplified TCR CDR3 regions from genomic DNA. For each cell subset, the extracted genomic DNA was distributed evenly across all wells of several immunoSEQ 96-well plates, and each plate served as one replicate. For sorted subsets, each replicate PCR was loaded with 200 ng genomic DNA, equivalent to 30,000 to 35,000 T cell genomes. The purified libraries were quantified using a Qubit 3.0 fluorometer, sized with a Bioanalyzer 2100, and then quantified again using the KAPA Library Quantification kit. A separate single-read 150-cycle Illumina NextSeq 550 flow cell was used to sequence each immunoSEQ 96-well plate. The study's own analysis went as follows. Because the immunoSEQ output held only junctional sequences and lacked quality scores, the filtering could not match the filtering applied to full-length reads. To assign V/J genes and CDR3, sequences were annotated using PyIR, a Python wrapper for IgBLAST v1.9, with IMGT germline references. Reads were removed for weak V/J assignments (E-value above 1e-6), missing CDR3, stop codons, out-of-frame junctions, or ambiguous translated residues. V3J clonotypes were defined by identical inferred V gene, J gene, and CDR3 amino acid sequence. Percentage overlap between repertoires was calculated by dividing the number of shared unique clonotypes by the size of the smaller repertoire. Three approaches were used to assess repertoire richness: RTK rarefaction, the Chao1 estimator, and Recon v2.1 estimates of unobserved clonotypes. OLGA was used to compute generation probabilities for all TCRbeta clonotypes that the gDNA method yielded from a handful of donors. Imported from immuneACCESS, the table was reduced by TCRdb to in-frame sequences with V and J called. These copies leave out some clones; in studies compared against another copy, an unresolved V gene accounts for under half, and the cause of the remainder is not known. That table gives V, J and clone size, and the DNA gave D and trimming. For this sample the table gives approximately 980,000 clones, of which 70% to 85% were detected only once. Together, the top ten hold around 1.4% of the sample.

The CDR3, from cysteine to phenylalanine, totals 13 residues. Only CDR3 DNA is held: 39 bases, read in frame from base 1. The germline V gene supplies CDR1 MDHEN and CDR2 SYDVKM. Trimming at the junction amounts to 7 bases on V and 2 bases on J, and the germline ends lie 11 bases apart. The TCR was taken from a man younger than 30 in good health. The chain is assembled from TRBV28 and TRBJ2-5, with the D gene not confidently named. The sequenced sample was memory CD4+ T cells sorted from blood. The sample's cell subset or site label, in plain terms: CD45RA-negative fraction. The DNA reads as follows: TGTGCCAGCAATCTTCCAGGACAAGAGACCCAGTACTTC. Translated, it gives CASNLPGQETQYF.